The following is a T cell receptor beta chain sequence with its context. Its antigen specificity is not known. Nothing much larger sits one base from this clone, and base qualities are not available. To estimate absolute template abundance from read counts, synthetic TCR analog templates were spiked into each PCR. Using the immunoSEQ assay, TCRbeta CDR3 regions were amplified from genomic DNA with bias-controlled V and J gene primers. Sequencing of rearranged TCRbeta segments was done at approximately 20X coverage. Under the source paper's analysis protocol: Sequencing errors were corrected by clustering, and CDR3s were annotated against IMGT so that V, D and J genes could be assigned. Downstream analyses used only productive TCRbeta rearrangements, leaving out any out-of-frame or stop-codon sequences. Clonality was calculated as one minus the Shannon entropy normalized by the log of the number of unique productive sequences. Fisher's exact test with Benjamini-Hochberg correction, at a threshold of adjusted p below 0.01, was used to find clones that differed between time points or between blood and tumor. Drawn from immuneACCESS, this table holds only the in-frame rearrangements with V and J called that TCRdb kept. Clones are partly lost; checked studies trace under half to an unresolved V gene and leave the rest unexplained. The V and J calls and clone size were taken over from that table, and D and trimming were inferred from the DNA. The sample records about 40,000 clones, more than 75% of which are singletons. The ten largest clonotypes hold roughly 2.5% of the sample.

The data were taken from a study of PD-L1 blockade in urothelial cancer (dated by TCRdb to about 2017). About the full investigation: Therapy was started in the mid-2010s for all patients, and atezolizumab 1,200 mg was administered intravenously every 3 weeks. About nine tenths of the roughly 29 patients were identified as males with urothelial cancer of bladder origin, and a prior smoking history was reported by 18 of 29 patients. Patients had an ECOG performance status of 0 or 1 and had received between 0 and 3 prior chemotherapy regimens. Blood samples were analyzed at two time points: 3 weeks after treatment start (second dose) and 6 weeks after treatment start. Blood samples yielded a median of around 150,000 T cells and 65,000 to 95,000 unique TCRs, with median clonality approximately 0.08. Somatic, immune and clinical correlates of response to PD-L1 blockade with atezolizumab in urothelial cancer were the focus of an exploratory multi-omic analysis. Pretreatment tumor samples and matched peripheral blood, collected serially before and after atezolizumab treatment, underwent TCR sequencing. Progression-free survival longer than 6 months counted as durable clinical benefit, and TCR features were additionally tested against both progression-free and overall survival. In the same patients, whole exome sequencing and RNA sequencing of pretreatment tumors were performed in addition to TCR sequencing. Durable clinical benefit was achieved by nine patients and was not achieved by 20 patients. Approximately 29 patients had pretreatment blood TCR-seq, some 25 had at least one posttreatment blood collection, and some 25 had tumor TCR-seq.

From the cysteine through the phenylalanine, the CDR3 covers 13 amino acids. The DNA shown is the 39-base CDR3, in frame from base 1. Sequences LNHDA (CDR1) and SQIVND (CDR2) are obtained from the germline V gene (reference sequence). V loses 6 bases of germline sequence and J loses 7 bases, and the interval between the two ends is 15 bases. The intended sense of this specimen's time point label: peripheral blood 6 weeks after treatment start. A total of approximately 27 patients with locally advanced or metastatic urothelial carcinoma, treated at Memorial Sloan Kettering on a trial protocol, made up the cohort. Peripheral blood mononuclear cells were collected pretreatment and during treatment, at between 1 and 8 total time points per patient. The Qiagen DNeasy Blood extraction kit was used to purify genomic DNA from total PBMCs and tumor samples. Collected pretreatment and during treatment, PBMCs were isolated and stored as previously described.

Study-wide conclusions, independent of this receptor: Patients with durable benefit showed greater expansion of tumor-associated TCR clones in peripheral blood 3 weeks after starting treatment (n of about 20, p = 0.022). Improved progression-free and overall survival was found to be associated with pretreatment peripheral blood TCR clonality below the median. Because the sample size was small (n ≈ 27) and many exploratory analyses were performed, the results are intended to be hypothesis-generating.

The clonotype comes from a man aged 65-85 years with urothelial cancer. The sample consisted of PBMCs, taken around atezolizumab (anti-PD-L1) treatment. In this chain, TRBV19 is recombined with TRBJ1-2; TRBD1 is a weak D gene call, 5 bases matching. The base sequence is TGTGCCAGTAGCCGAAGGGGTTACGGTGGCTACACCTTC. Its protein reads: CASSRRGYGGYTF.